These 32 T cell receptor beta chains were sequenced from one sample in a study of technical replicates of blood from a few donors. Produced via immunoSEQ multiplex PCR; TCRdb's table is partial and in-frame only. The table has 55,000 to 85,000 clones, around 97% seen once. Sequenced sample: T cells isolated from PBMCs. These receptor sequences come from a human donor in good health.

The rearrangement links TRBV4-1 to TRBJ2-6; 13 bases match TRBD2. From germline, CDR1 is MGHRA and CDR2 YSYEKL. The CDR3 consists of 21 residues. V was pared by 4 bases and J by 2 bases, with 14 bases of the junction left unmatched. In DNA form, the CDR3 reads TGCGCCAGCAGCCCGACTAGCGGGAGGCTTCTCCTCTGGGCTGGGGCCAACGTCCTGACTTTC. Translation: CASSPTSGRLLLWAGANVLTF.

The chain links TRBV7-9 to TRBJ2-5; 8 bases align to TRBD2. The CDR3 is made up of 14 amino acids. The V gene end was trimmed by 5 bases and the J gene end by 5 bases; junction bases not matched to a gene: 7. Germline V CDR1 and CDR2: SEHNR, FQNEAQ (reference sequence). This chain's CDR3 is CASSPGLAWETQYF. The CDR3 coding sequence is TGTGCCAGCAGCCCAGGACTAGCATGGGAGACCCAGTACTTC.

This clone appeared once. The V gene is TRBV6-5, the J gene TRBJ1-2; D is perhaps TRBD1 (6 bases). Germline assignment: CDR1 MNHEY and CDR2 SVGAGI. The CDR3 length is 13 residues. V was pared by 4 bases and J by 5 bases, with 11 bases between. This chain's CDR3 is CASSSKGGYGYTF. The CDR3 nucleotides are TGTGCCAGCAGTTCGAAAGGGGGATATGGCTACACCTTC.

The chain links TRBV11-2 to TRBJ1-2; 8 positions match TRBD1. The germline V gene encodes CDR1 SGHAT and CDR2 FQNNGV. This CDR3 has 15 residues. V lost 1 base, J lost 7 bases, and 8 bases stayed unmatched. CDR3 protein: CASSLAQYRGAGYTF. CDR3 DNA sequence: TGTGCCAGCAGCTTAGCTCAATACAGGGGGGCTGGCTACACCTTC.

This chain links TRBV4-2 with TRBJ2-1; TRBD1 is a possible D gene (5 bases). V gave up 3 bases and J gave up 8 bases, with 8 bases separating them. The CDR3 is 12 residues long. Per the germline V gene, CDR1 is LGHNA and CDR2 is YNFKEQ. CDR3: CASSQGLHEQFF. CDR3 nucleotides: TGTGCCAGCAGCCAGGGGCTTCATGAGCAGTTCTTC.

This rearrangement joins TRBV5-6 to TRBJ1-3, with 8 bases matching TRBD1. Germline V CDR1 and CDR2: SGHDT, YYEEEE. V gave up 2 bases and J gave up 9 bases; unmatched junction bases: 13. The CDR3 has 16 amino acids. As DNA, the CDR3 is TGTGCCAGCAGCTTAACCATCGACAGGGGATATGGCACCATATATTTT. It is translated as CASSLTIDRGYGTIYF. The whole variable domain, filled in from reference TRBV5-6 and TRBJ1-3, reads DAGVTQSPTHLIKTRGQQVTLRCSPKSGHDTVSWYQQALGQGPQFIFQYYEEEERQRGNFPDRFSGHQFPNYSSELNVNALLLGDSALYLCASSLTIDRGYGTIYFGEGSWLTVV.

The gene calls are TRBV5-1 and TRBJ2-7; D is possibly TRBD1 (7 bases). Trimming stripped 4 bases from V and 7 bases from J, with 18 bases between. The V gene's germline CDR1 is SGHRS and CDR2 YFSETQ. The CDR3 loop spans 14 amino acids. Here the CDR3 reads CASSLEGADGEQYF. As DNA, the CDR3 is TGCGCCAGCAGCCTGGAGGGGGCTGATGGGGAGCAGTACTTC.

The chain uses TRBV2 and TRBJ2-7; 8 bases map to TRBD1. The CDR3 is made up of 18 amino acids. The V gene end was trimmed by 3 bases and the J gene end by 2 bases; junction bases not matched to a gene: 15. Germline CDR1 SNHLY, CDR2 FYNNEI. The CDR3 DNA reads TGTGCCAGCAGTGACCCTTCCGGATGGGGACAGGACCCCTACGAGCAGTACTTC. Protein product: CASSDPSGWGQDPYEQYF. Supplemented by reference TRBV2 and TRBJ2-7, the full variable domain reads EPEVTQTPSHQVTQMGQEVILRCVPISNHLYFYWYRQILGQKVEFLVSFYNNEISEKSEIFDDQFSVERPDGSNFTLKIRSTKLEDSAMYFCASSDPSGWGQDPYEQYFGPGTRLTVT.

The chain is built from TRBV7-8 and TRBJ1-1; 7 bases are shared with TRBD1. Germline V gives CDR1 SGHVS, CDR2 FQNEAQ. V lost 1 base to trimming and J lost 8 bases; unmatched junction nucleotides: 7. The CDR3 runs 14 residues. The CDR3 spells CASSLGDRLGEAFF. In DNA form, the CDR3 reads TGTGCCAGCAGCTTAGGGGACAGATTGGGGGAAGCTTTCTTT.

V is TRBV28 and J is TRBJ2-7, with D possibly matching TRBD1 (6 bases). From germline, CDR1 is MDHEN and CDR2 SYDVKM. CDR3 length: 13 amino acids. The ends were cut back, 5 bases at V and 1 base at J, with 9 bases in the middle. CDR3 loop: CASSKTGSYEQYF. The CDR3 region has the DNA TGTGCCAGCAGTAAGACAGGTTCCTACGAGCAGTACTTC.

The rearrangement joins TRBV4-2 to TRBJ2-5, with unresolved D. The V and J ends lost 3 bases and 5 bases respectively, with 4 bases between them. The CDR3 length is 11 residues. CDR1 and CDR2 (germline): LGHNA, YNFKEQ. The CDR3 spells CASSQAETQYF. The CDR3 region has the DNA TGTGCCAGCAGCCAGGCCGAGACCCAGTACTTC.

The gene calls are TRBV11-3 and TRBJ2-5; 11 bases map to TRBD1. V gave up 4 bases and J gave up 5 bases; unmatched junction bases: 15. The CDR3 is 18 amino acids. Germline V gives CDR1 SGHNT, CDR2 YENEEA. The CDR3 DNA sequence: TGTGCCAGCAGCTCAAATAGGGACAGGGGGGACGACGTTGAGACCCAGTACTTC. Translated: CASSSNRDRGDDVETQYF.

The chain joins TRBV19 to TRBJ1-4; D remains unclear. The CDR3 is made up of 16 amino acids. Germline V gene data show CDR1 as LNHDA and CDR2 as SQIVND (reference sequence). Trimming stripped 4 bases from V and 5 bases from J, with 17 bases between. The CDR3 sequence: CASSTHPGVKNEKLFF. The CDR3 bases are TGTGCCAGTAGTACCCACCCGGGAGTGAAGAATGAAAAACTGTTTTTT.

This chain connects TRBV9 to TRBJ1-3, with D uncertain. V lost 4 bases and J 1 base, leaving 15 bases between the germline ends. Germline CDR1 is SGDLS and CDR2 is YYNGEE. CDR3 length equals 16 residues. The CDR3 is CASSPFSEVSGNTIYF. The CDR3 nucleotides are TGTGCCAGCAGCCCATTTTCGGAGGTTTCTGGAAACACCATATATTTT.

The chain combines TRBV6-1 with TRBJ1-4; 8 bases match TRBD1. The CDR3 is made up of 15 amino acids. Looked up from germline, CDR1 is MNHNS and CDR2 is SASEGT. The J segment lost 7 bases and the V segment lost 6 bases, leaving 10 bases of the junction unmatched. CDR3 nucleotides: TGTGCCAGCAGCGGCAAGGACAGGGCGGTTGAAAAACTGTTTTTT. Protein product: CASSGKDRAVEKLFF.

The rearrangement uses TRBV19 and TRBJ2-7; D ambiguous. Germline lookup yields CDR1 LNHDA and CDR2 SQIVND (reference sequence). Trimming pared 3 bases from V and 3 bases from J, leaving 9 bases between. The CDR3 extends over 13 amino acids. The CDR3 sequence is CASSISISYEQYF. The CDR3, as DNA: TGTGCCAGTAGTATTTCCATTAGCTACGAGCAGTACTTC. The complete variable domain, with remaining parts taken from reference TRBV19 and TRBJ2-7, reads DGGITQSPKYLFRKEGQNVTLSCEQNLNHDAMYWYRQDPGQGLRLIYYSQIVNDFQKGDIAEGYSVSREKKESFPLTVTSAQKNPTAFYLCASSISISYEQYFGPGTRLTVT.

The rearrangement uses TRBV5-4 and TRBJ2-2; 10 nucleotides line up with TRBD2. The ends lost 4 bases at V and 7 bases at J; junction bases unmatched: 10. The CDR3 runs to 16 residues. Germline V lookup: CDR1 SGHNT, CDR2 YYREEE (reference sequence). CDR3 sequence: CASSGGSGRMDGELFF. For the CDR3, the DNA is TGTGCCAGCAGCGGCGGTAGCGGGAGGATGGACGGGGAGCTGTTTTTT.

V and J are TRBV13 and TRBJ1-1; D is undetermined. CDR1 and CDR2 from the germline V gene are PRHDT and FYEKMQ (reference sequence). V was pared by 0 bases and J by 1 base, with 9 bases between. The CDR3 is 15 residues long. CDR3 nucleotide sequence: TGTGCCAGCAGCTTAGGGAGGGAGGCGAACACTGAAGCTTTCTTT. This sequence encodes CASSLGREANTEAFF.

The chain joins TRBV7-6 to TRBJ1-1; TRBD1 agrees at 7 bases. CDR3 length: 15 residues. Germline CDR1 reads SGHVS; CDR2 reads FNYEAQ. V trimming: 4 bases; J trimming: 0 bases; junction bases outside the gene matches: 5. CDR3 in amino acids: CASSSRRGMNTEAFF. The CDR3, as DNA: TGTGCCAGCAGCTCCCGCAGGGGGATGAACACTGAAGCTTTCTTT.

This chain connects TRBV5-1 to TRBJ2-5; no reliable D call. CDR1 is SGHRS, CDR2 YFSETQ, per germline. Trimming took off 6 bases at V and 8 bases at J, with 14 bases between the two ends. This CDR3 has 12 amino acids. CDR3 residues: CASTFDRVTQYF. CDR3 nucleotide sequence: TGCGCCAGCACCTTTGACCGGGTAACCCAGTACTTC.

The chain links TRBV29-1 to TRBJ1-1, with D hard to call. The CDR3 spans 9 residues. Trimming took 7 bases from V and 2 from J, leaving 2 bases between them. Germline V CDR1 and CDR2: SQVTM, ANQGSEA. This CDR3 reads CSANTEAFF. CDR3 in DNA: TGCAGCGCTAACACTGAAGCTTTCTTT.

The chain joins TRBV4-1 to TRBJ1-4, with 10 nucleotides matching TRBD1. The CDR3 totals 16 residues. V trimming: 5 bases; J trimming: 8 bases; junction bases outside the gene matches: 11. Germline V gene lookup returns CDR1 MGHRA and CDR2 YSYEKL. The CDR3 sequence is CASSWRWDRGSEKLFF. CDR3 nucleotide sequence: TGCGCCAGCAGCTGGCGATGGGACAGGGGTTCCGAAAAACTGTTTTTT.

The CDR3 reads CASSLMAGEDEQYF. The CDR3 DNA reads as TGTGCCAGCAGCCTAATGGCGGGGGAGGACGAGCAGTACTTC. The chain couples TRBV7-9 to TRBJ2-7; 7 bases agree with TRBD2. CDR3 length equals 14 residues. Losses at the gene ends were 5 bases for V and 5 bases for J; bases not matched to a gene: 9. CDR1 SEHNR and CDR2 FQNEAQ come from the germline V gene (reference sequence). The complete variable domain, with remaining parts taken from reference TRBV7-9 and TRBJ2-7, reads DTGVSQNPRHKITKRGQNVTFRCDPISEHNRLYWYRQTLGQGPEFLTYFQNEAQLEKSRLLSDRFSAERPKGSFSTLEIQRTEQGDSAMYLCASSLMAGEDEQYFGPGTRLTVT.

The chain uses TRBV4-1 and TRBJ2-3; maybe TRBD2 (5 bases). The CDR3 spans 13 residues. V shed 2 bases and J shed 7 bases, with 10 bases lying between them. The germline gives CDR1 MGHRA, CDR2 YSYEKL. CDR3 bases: TGCGCCAGCAGCCAAAGGGAGATGAATACGCAGTATTTT. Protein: CASSQREMNTQYF.

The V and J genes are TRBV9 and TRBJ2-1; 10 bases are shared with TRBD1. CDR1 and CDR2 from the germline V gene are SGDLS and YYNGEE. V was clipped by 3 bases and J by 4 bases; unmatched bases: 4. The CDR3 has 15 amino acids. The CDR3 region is CASSEGDRGYNEQFF. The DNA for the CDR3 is TGTGCCAGCAGCGAAGGGGACAGGGGTTACAATGAGCAGTTCTTC.

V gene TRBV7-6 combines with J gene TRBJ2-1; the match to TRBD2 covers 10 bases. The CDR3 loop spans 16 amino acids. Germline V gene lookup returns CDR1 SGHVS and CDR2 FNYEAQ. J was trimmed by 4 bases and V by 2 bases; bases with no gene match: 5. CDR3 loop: CASSLIGTSVYNEQFF. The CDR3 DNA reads TGTGCCAGCAGCTTAATCGGGACTAGCGTATACAATGAGCAGTTCTTC.

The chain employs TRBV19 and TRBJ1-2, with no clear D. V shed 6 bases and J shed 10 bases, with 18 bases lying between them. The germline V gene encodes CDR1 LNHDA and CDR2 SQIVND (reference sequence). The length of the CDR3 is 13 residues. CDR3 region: CASRDAPGFPYTF. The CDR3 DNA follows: TGTGCCAGTAGAGATGCCCCCGGGTTTCCCTACACCTTC.

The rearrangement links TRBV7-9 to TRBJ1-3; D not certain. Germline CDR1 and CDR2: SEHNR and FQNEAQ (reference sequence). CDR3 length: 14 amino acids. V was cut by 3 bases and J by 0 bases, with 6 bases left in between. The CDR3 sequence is CASSFASSGNTIYF. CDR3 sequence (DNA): TGTGCCAGCAGCTTCGCTAGCTCTGGAAACACCATATATTTT. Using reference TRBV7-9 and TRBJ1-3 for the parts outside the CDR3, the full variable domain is DTGVSQNPRHKITKRGQNVTFRCDPISEHNRLYWYRQTLGQGPEFLTYFQNEAQLEKSRLLSDRFSAERPKGSFSTLEIQRTEQGDSAMYLCASSFASSGNTIYFGEGSWLTVV.

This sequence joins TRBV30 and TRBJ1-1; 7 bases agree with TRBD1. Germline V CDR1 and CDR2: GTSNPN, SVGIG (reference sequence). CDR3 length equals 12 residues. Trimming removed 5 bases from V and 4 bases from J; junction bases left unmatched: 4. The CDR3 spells CAWETGTTEAFF. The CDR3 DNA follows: TGTGCCTGGGAGACAGGGACCACTGAAGCTTTCTTT.

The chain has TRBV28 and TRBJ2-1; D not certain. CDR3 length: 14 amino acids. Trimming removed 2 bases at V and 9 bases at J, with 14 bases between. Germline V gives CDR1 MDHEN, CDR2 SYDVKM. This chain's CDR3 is CASSLTLTTGEQFF. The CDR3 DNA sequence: TGTGCCAGCAGTTTAACCCTAACCACGGGTGAGCAGTTCTTC.

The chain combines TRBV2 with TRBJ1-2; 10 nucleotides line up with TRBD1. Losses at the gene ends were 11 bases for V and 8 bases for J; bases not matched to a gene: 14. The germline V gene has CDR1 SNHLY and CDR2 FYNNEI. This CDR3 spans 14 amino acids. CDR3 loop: CALSPGQGLRGYTF. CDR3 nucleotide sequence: TGTGCCCTCTCCCCGGGACAGGGGCTGAGGGGCTACACCTTC.

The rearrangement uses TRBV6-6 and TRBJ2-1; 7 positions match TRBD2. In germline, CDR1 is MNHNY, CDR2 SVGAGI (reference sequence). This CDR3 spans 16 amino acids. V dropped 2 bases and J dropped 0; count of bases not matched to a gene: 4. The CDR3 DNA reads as TGTGCCAGCAGTTACGGGGCGGGGGACTCCTACAATGAGCAGTTCTTC. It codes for CASSYGAGDSYNEQFF.